This note documents a single T cell receptor beta chain sequence. Germline V lookup: CDR1 MGHRA, CDR2 YSYEKL. The CDR3 totals 13 residues. V lost 0 bases and J 6 bases, leaving 9 bases between the germline ends. TCRdb's table, derived via immunoSEQ multiplex PCR, lists solely in-frame clones and lacks some. The sample holds 50,000 to 70,000 clones, roughly 80% seen once. The sample originates from a study of blood T cell repertoires in COVID-19. The material sequenced was peripheral blood. The source of this sequence is a man aged 70-80 years with active COVID-19. The V and J genes are TRBV4-1 and TRBJ2-7; D gene unclear. The CDR3 reads CASSQDSLGEQYF. DNA for the CDR3: TGCGCCAGCAGCCAAGACAGTCTTGGCGAGCAGTACTTC.